These 16 T cell receptor beta chains came from one sample sequenced in a study of beta chain features in type 1 diabetes. Findings and limits, study-wide: TCRB CDR3s were moderately but significantly shorter in Type 1 diabetes patients in all four CD4+ subsets.

Their recognized antigens are unknown. Expressed TCRB transcripts were sequenced after all isolated RNA was converted to cDNA. Sequencing used immunoSEQ multiplex PCR; TCRdb keeps in-frame clones, though not all of them. The sample consists of about 270,000 clones, over 11% of them appearing once. Sequenced: naive CD4+ T cells from blood. The receptors were sampled from a young man with type 1 diabetes.

This clone was seen only a few times. V usage is TRBV18 and J usage is TRBJ2-1; TRBD2 agrees at 14 bases. This CDR3 is built from 14 residues. Germline CDR1 and CDR2: KGHSH and LQKENI. With 3 bases clipped from V and 13 bases from J, the junction kept 5 bases outside the gene matches. The CDR3 loop is CASSPGLAGGLQFF. The CDR3 DNA reads as TGTGCCAGCTCACCCGGACTAGCGGGGGGACTTCAGTTCTTC.

The chain carries TRBV7-3 and TRBJ2-1; 7 nucleotides agree with TRBD2. Germline V gives CDR1 SGHTA, CDR2 FQGTGA. V lost 5 bases to trimming and J lost 7 bases; unmatched junction nucleotides: 14. The CDR3 spans 16 residues. CDR3 protein: CASSQPGNGRRNEQFF. DNA for the CDR3: TGTGCCAGCAGCCAGCCAGGGAACGGGAGGAGGAATGAGCAGTTCTTC.

The chain uses TRBV19 and TRBJ2-6; TRBD2 matches 7 bases. There are 14 residues in the CDR3. CDR1 is LNHDA, CDR2 SQIVND, per germline (reference sequence). Trimming cost V 9 bases and J 3 bases; bases outside gene matches: 5. The CDR3 DNA is TGTGCCAGCGAGCGGGAAGGTGGGGCCAACGTCCTGACTTTC. Residues: CASEREGGANVLTF.

The J gene is TRBJ2-6, the V gene TRBV7-2, with TRBD2 identical over 7 bases. This CDR3 has 18 residues. After removal of 0 bases from V and 0 bases from J, the junction contained 5 bases not matched to a gene. Germline V gene lookup returns CDR1 SGHTA and CDR2 FQGNSA. CDR3 sequence reads: CASSLAALASSGANVLTF. DNA of the CDR3: TGTGCCAGCAGCTTAGCCGCACTAGCGAGCTCTGGGGCCAACGTCCTGACTTTC. Full variable domain (missing parts from reference TRBV7-2 and TRBJ2-6): GAGVSQSPSNKVTEKGKDVELRCDPISGHTALYWYRQSLGQGLEFLIYFQGNSAPDKSGLPSDRFSAERTGGSVSTLTIQRTQQEDSAVYLCASSLAALASSGANVLTFGAGSRLTVL.

In the case of this clone: Other DNA sequences in this sample translate to the same CDR3. This chain uses TRBV5-1 with TRBJ2-5; 7 nucleotides match TRBD1. This CDR3 region has 13 residues. Per germline, CDR1 SGHRS and CDR2 YFSETQ. Unmatched junction bases numbered 2, after V lost 4 bases and J lost 2 bases. The CDR3 region is CASSLGQQETQYF. CDR3 bases: TGCGCCAGCAGCCTGGGACAGCAAGAGACCCAGTACTTC.

The V and J genes are TRBV7-9 and TRBJ1-1; 9 bases line up with TRBD1. The CDR3 is 16 amino acids. After removal of 5 bases from V and 1 base from J, the junction contained 8 bases not matched to a gene. Germline CDR1 reads SEHNR; CDR2 reads FQNEAQ (reference sequence). In DNA form, the CDR3 reads TGTGCCAGCAGCCCAGGACAGGGGCGAGAGAACACTGAAGCTTTCTTT. This encodes CASSPGQGRENTEAFF.

The sample holds a few counts of this clone. The chain combines TRBV11-2 with TRBJ2-1; 11 nucleotides match TRBD2. The CDR3 consists of 15 residues. CDR1 and CDR2 from the germline V gene are SGHAT and FQNNGV. V lost 5 bases and J lost 6; bases outside the gene matches: 6. Written as DNA, the CDR3 is TGTGCCAGCAGCCAAGTAGCGGGAGGGTCCAATGAGCAGTTCTTC. Its translation: CASSQVAGGSNEQFF.

The chain is built from TRBV9 and TRBJ2-5; weak D call: TRBD2 (6 bases). V lost 0 bases to trimming and J lost 9 bases, with 21 bases between them. Germline V gene lookup returns CDR1 SGDLS and CDR2 YYNGEE. This CDR3 is 16 amino acids long. The CDR3 spells CASSVAGVDKRMAQYF. CDR3 DNA: TGTGCCAGCAGCGTAGCGGGAGTCGATAAGAGAATGGCCCAGTACTTC. Complete variable domain (other parts from reference TRBV9 and TRBJ2-5): DSGVTQTPKHLITATGQRVTLRCSPRSGDLSVYWYQQSLDQGLQFLIQYYNGEERAKGNILERFSAQQFPDLHSELNLSSLELGDSALYFCASSVAGVDKRMAQYFGPGTRLLVL.

This clone has just a few counts. V and J are TRBV19 and TRBJ1-1; the D gene is possibly TRBD1 (5 bases). V was trimmed by 8 bases and J by 1 base, leaving 14 bases between them. The germline CDR1 and CDR2 sequences are LNHDA and SQIVND (reference sequence). The CDR3 runs to 14 residues. CDR3 sequence: CASRFWGRNTEAFF. CDR3 bases: TGTGCCAGTCGATTTTGGGGCAGGAACACTGAAGCTTTCTTT. The complete variable domain, with remaining parts taken from reference TRBV19 and TRBJ1-1, reads DGGITQSPKYLFRKEGQNVTLSCEQNLNHDAMYWYRQDPGQGLRLIYYSQIVNDFQKGDIAEGYSVSREKKESFPLTVTSAQKNPTAFYLCASRFWGRNTEAFFGQGTRLTVV.

In this sample, this clone turned up a few times. The chain carries TRBV5-1 and TRBJ2-2; D not resolved. The CDR3 loop spans 14 amino acids. V was clipped by 0 bases and J by 7 bases, with 10 bases between them. CDR1 is SGHRS and CDR2 is YFSETQ in the germline V gene. CDR3 sequence: CASSLGTYGGELFF. In DNA form, the CDR3 reads TGCGCCAGCAGCTTGGGTACTTATGGCGGGGAGCTGTTTTTT. The whole variable domain, filled in from reference TRBV5-1 and TRBJ2-2, reads KAGVTQTPRYLIKTRGQQVTLSCSPISGHRSVSWYQQTPGQGLQFLFEYFSETQRNKGNFPGRFSGRQFSNSRSEMNVSTLELGDSALYLCASSLGTYGGELFFGEGSRLTVL.

The rearrangement joins TRBV7-2 to TRBJ2-7; 7 bases are shared with TRBD2. The V and J ends lost 5 bases and 0 bases, in that order; junction bases with no gene match: 4. CDR3 length: 14 residues. Germline CDR1 reads SGHTA; CDR2 reads FQGNSA. The CDR3: CASSVTSVSYEQYF. CDR3 in DNA: TGTGCCAGCAGCGTTACTAGCGTCTCCTACGAGCAGTACTTC.

This clone was counted a few times. The chain employs TRBV4-2 and TRBJ2-1, with 15 bases aligning to TRBD2. V shed 0 bases, J shed 9 bases, and the junction held 6 bases outside the gene matches. Germline CDR1 is LGHNA and CDR2 is YNFKEQ. The CDR3 loop spans 17 amino acids. Written as DNA, the CDR3 is TGTGCCAGCAGCCAAGAAGGACTAGCGGGGGGGAAGAGTGAGCAGTTCTTC. Encoded protein: CASSQEGLAGGKSEQFF.

This clone was seen more than once but under ten times. The chain uses TRBV6-5 and TRBJ1-2, with D possibly matching TRBD1 (6 bases). The V gene's germline CDR1 is MNHEY and CDR2 SVGAGI. This CDR3 is 13 amino acids long. With 5 bases removed from V and 2 bases from J, the gap between germline ends came to 9 bases. CDR3 in amino acids: CASSRDTNYGYTF. CDR3 bases: TGTGCCAGCAGTCGGGACACGAACTATGGCTACACCTTC.

The CDR3 DNA is TGTGCCACCAGCAGAGATCTAGCAGAAGATACGCAGTATTTT. As protein: CATSRDLAEDTQYF. This sequence joins TRBV15 and TRBJ2-3; TRBD2 is a possible D gene (5 bases). V lost 0 bases and J lost 5, with 9 bases in between. The CDR3 extends over 14 amino acids. In germline, CDR1 is LNHNV, CDR2 YYDKDF (reference sequence).

The sample holds a few counts of this clone. The rearrangement links TRBV2 to TRBJ2-1; D remains ambiguous. The CDR3 is 13 amino acids. Trimming pared 4 bases from V and 0 bases from J, leaving 4 bases between. Per germline, CDR1 SNHLY and CDR2 FYNNEI. CDR3 sequence: CASSGGSYNEQFF. CDR3 DNA: TGTGCCAGCAGTGGAGGCTCCTACAATGAGCAGTTCTTC.

This chain links TRBV18 with TRBJ2-1; 13 positions agree with TRBD2. This CDR3 spans 15 amino acids. CDR1 is KGHSH and CDR2 is LQKENI in the germline V gene. The trim removed 4 bases at V and 7 bases at J, leaving 4 bases unmatched. The CDR3 region has the DNA TGTGCCAGCTCACTACGGACTAGCGGGAGAAATGAGCAGTTCTTC. Translated, it gives CASSLRTSGRNEQFF.